This entry lists 20 T cell receptor beta chains sequenced from one sample in a study of blood T cells in healthy people across ages. A second PCR, run for about 7 to 11 cycles, used a sample-barcoded 5' primer plus a J-beta primer mix. TCRdb reprocessed the 5' RACE reads via MiXCR and lists one record per CDR3 protein. The table lists hundreds of thousands of distinct CDR3 sequences, under 40% of them singletons. Sample: blood. These receptors originate from a man between 18 and 35 years old in good health.

V usage is TRBV15 and J usage is TRBJ2-1; D is unresolved. The end of the DNA aligns better with TRBJ2-7, so the J call may be wrong. Germline CDR1 reads LNHNV; CDR2 reads YYDKDF (reference sequence). This CDR3 region has 15 residues. CDR3 protein: CATSRDGRTYNEQYF. The CDR3 bases are TGTGCCACCAGCAGAGATGGCAGGACCTACAATGAGCAGTACTTC.

V and J are TRBV6-2 or TRBV6-3 and TRBJ1-1; D call uncertain. CDR1 and CDR2 (germline): MNHEY, SVGEGT. The germline V and J ends were trimmed by 6 bases and 2 bases, with 10 bases remaining between them. The CDR3 contains 13 residues. CDR3 nucleotide sequence: TGTGCCAGCAGCGGAAGGCCCAACACTGAAGCTTTCTTT. It is translated as CASSGRPNTEAFF.

This clonotype has just a few counts. The germline gene is not matched at one end of the junction; a read error may be the cause. The chain uses TRBV9 and TRBJ2-3; 7 bases align to TRBD1. This CDR3 spans 14 amino acids. CDR1 is SGDLS and CDR2 is YYNGEE in the germline V gene. CDR3 region: CASSVGSGTDTQYF. In DNA form, the CDR3 reads TGTGCCAGCAGCGTAGGATCAGGGACAGATACTCAGTATTTT.

This sequence joins TRBV4-1 and TRBJ1-1, with D unclear. Germline V gene data show CDR1 as MGHRA and CDR2 as YSYEKL. V lost 2 bases to trimming and J lost 2 bases, with 21 bases between them. The CDR3 is 18 residues long. CDR3 nucleotides: TGCGCCAGCAGCCAACCCTGGACGGATTTGGGGATCAACACTGAAGCTTTCTTT. Its protein product is CASSQPWTDLGINTEAFF.

Of note for this clonotype: A much larger clone is a single base away; this may be a read error. The chain uses TRBV20-1 and TRBJ2-1, with 8 bases aligning to TRBD1. The CDR3 length is 13 residues. The germline CDR1 and CDR2 sequences are DFQATT and SNEGSKA (reference sequence). V lost 3 bases to trimming and J lost 13 bases; unmatched junction nucleotides: 11. The DNA of the CDR3 is TGCAGTGCTAGTGCGACAGGGGAAGAGACCCAGTTCTTC. This sequence encodes CSASATGEETQFF.

The CDR3 loop reads CASSLGVIGAYEQYF. Written as DNA, the CDR3 is TGTGCCAGCAGTTTAGGGGTAATCGGAGCCTACGAGCAGTACTTC. The V and J genes are TRBV2 and TRBJ2-7, with D maybe TRBD1 (5 bases). Trimming pared 5 bases from V and 2 bases from J, leaving 16 bases between. CDR1 SNHLY and CDR2 FYNNEI come from the germline V gene. CDR3 length: 15 amino acids.

The rearrangement links TRBV10-3 to TRBJ2-3; 12 nucleotides agree with TRBD2. The CDR3 covers 16 residues. Germline lookup yields CDR1 ENHRY and CDR2 SYGVKD. Losses at the gene ends were 4 bases for V and 5 bases for J; bases not matched to a gene: 7. The CDR3 sequence is CAISVASGGAGDTQYF. The CDR3 nucleotides are TGTGCCATCAGTGTAGCTAGCGGGGGGGCGGGAGATACGCAGTATTTT.

V and J are TRBV15 and TRBJ2-6; D ambiguous. The CDR3 has 14 amino acids. From germline, CDR1 is LNHNV and CDR2 YYDKDF (reference sequence). Trimming left V 8 bases short and J 0 bases short, with 8 bases between. CDR3 DNA: TGTGCCACCGCCTCAGACTCTGGGGCCAACGTCCTGACTTTC. Translating it yields CATASDSGANVLTF.

The chain recombines TRBV20-1 with TRBJ2-7; no firm D call. The V gene's germline CDR1 is DFQATT and CDR2 SNEGSKA (reference sequence). The ends were cut back, 4 bases at V and 4 bases at J, with 8 bases in the middle. The CDR3 has 11 residues. Here the CDR3 DNA reads TGCAGTGCTAAGGAAGATTACGAGCAGTACTTC. As protein: CSAKEDYEQYF.

The chain recombines TRBV4-1 with TRBJ2-2; D is unclear. The germline gives CDR1 MGHRA, CDR2 YSYEKL. The CDR3 has 14 amino acids. Trimming removed 4 bases from V and 5 bases from J, with 11 bases in between. The CDR3 bases are TGCGCCAGCAGCCTGACCGTTGGGACCGGGGAGCTGTTTTTT. It codes for CASSLTVGTGELFF.

This clonotype was seen more than once but under ten times. The J gene is TRBJ2-5, the V gene TRBV5-1, with 8 bases lining up with TRBD1. The CDR3 contains 14 residues. Germline V lookup: CDR1 SGHRS, CDR2 YFSETQ. J was trimmed by 5 bases and V by 3 bases; bases with no gene match: 6. The CDR3 sequence is CASSSQGARETQYF. In DNA, the CDR3 is TGCGCCAGCAGCTCCCAGGGGGCGAGGGAGACCCAGTACTTC.

V is TRBV5-1 and J is TRBJ2-1; weak D call: TRBD1 (5 bases). This CDR3 is built from 15 residues. V was shortened by 0 bases and J by 2 bases, with 9 bases between the two germline ends. Germline V CDR1 and CDR2: SGHRS, YFSETQ. The CDR3, as DNA: TGCGCCAGCAGCTTGGCAGGGATTCCCTACAATGAGCAGTTCTTC. Its translation: CASSLAGIPYNEQFF.

The rearrangement joins TRBV3-1 to TRBJ1-5; D gene uncertain. The CDR3 is 14 amino acids. The V end lost 6 bases, the J end lost 0 bases, and 9 bases lay between the germline ends. Germline V gives CDR1 LGHDT, CDR2 YNNKEL (reference sequence). CDR3 loop: CASSAYLSNQPQHF. The CDR3 coding sequence is TGTGCCAGCAGTGCGTATCTTAGCAATCAGCCCCAGCATTTT.

This clonotype was picked up a small number of times. This rearrangement joins TRBV6-5 to TRBJ2-3; D is possibly TRBD2 (6 bases). The CDR3 covers 13 residues. Trimming removed 7 bases at V and 2 bases at J, with 10 bases between. Looked up from germline, CDR1 is MNHEY and CDR2 is SVGAGI. The CDR3 coding sequence is TGTGCCAGCACGGGGGACCTCACAGATACGCAGTATTTT. This translates into CASTGDLTDTQYF.

The chain carries TRBV7-6 and TRBJ2-7, with D possibly being TRBD2 (6 bases). Trimming stripped 10 bases from V and 4 bases from J, with 20 bases between. This CDR3 has 14 amino acids. The germline CDR1 and CDR2 sequences are SGHVS and FNYEAQ. The CDR3 loop is CATSAYRGTYEQYF. Written as DNA, the CDR3 is TGTGCCACCTCAGCTTATCGGGGGACTTACGAGCAGTACTTC.

On this clonotype itself: At one end the junction does not follow the germline gene, possibly because of a read error. J is TRBJ2-5 and V is TRBV7-9, with D possibly being TRBD1 (5 bases). The length of the CDR3 is 16 residues. CDR1 and CDR2 (germline): SEHNR, FQNEAQ (reference sequence). This chain's CDR3 is CASSLAETVQQGTQYF. CDR3 DNA: TGTGCCAGCAGCTTAGCGGAGACAGTGCAACAAGGGACCCAGTACTTC.

This clonotype has a handful of counts. The chain has TRBV7-2 and TRBJ1-3, with no clear D. V gave up 6 bases and J gave up 9 bases, with 15 bases separating them. The germline V gene encodes CDR1 SGHTA and CDR2 FQGNSA. The CDR3 length is 13 residues. The chain's CDR3 is CASRPTVLGTIYF. Written as DNA, the CDR3 is TGTGCCAGCAGACCGACGGTTTTGGGCACCATATATTTT.

This clonotype was observed at least ten times. This rearrangement joins TRBV12-3 or TRBV12-4 to TRBJ2-5; D gene unclear. The CDR3 covers 14 residues. V lost 6 bases, J lost 5 bases, and 16 bases lay in between. CDR3 sequence: CASSLVGPGETQYF. The CDR3 region has the DNA TGTGCCAGCAGCCTAGTGGGTCCTGGGGAGACCCAGTACTTC.

The chain's CDR3 is CASSLKGVAGGTYNEQFF. CDR3 nucleotide sequence: TGTGCCAGCAGCTTAAAGGGGGTAGCGGGGGGTACCTACAATGAGCAGTTCTTC. The V and J genes are TRBV7-6 and TRBJ2-1, with 10 bases fitting TRBD2. Per germline, CDR1 SGHVS and CDR2 FNYEAQ. The CDR3 sequence is 18 residues long. Germline trimming cut 2 bases from V and 2 bases from J; bases unmatched to any gene: 9.

This chain connects TRBV12-3 or TRBV12-4 to TRBJ2-7; D gene unclear. The CDR3 contains 14 residues. V gave up 3 bases and J gave up 7 bases, with 16 bases separating them. The CDR3 DNA sequence: TGTGCCAGCAGTTTGCGGCCCCATGACAATGAGCAGTACTTC. Translating gives CASSLRPHDNEQYF.